The 29 T cell receptor beta chains listed next were all sequenced from one sample in a study of T cells in Graves' hyperthyroidism and ophthalmopathy. TCR beta CDR3 sequences were amplified from RNA transcripts. The HTBI primer set served for first-round RT-PCR of the TCR CDR3. TCRdb analysed the multiplex PCR reads with MiXCR anew, one entry per CDR3 protein. The data hold about 620,000 distinct CDR3 sequences, with 15% to 20% observed a single time. Sequenced sample: blood. Every receptor here comes from a woman aged 25 to 39 with Graves' hyperthyroidism.

Ten or more counts support this clonotype. The chain has TRBV28 and TRBJ2-7; 9 positions agree with TRBD2. Germline lookup yields CDR1 MDHEN and CDR2 SYDVKM. The CDR3 is 13 residues long. The junction had 8 bases not matched to a gene; V was cut back by 10 bases and J by 4 bases. The CDR3 coding sequence is TGTGCCATGTCGGCGGGAGGGGGATACGAGCAGTACTTC. This codes for CAMSAGGGYEQYF. The whole variable domain, remainder taken from reference TRBV28 and TRBJ2-7, is DVKVTQSSRYLVKRTGEKVFLECVQDMDHENMFWYRQDPGLGLRLIYFSYDVKMKEKGDIPEGYSVSREKKERFSLILESASTNQTSMYLCAMSAGGGYEQYFGPGTRLTVT.

This clonotype was observed a handful of times. J is TRBJ1-2 and V is TRBV20-1; D not certain. The CDR3 contains 12 residues. From germline, CDR1 is DFQATT and CDR2 SNEGSKA (reference sequence). The V end was cut by 3 bases, the J end by 2 bases, with 7 bases between. The CDR3, as DNA: TGCAGTGCTAGGACCGAAAACTATGGCTACACCTTC. Translated, it gives CSARTENYGYTF.

About this clonotype itself: This may be a read error: a much more frequent sequence differs by one nucleotide. The conserved phenylalanine or tryptophan is not found at the CDR3 terminus, so this likely reflects a read error. The chain is built from TRBV6-1 and TRBJ2-2; 13 nucleotides line up with TRBD2. Looked up from germline, CDR1 is MNHNS and CDR2 is SASEGT. The V gene end was trimmed by 8 bases and the J gene end by 0 bases; junction bases not matched to a gene: 9. The CDR3 runs to 18 residues. The CDR3 region has the DNA TGTGCCAGCTTCCGACCGGGACTAGCGGGGCCGAACACCGGGGAGCTGTTTTTG. It is translated as CASFRPGLAGPNTGELFL.

The chain combines TRBV20-1 with TRBJ2-7; 7 bases map to TRBD1. The CDR3 is 11 amino acids. Germline CDR1 DFQATT, CDR2 SNEGSKA (reference sequence). V was clipped by 7 bases and J by 2 bases; unmatched bases: 2. This CDR3 reads CSEGTAYEQYF. DNA for the CDR3: TGCAGTGAAGGGACAGCCTACGAGCAGTACTTC.

The genes are TRBV11-2 and TRBJ2-1; a possible D gene is TRBD2 (6 bases). V dropped 5 bases and J dropped 4 bases, with 9 bases sitting between them. The germline CDR1 and CDR2 sequences are SGHAT and FQNNGV. The CDR3 contains 13 residues. The DNA of the CDR3 is TGTGCCAGCAGCGACCGGGAGTACAATGAGCAGTTCTTC. Translation gives CASSDREYNEQFF.

The V and J genes are TRBV27 and TRBJ2-7, with D perhaps TRBD1 (6 bases). This CDR3 comprises 13 residues. V was cut by 4 bases and J by 4 bases, with 11 bases left in between. Germline CDR1 and CDR2: MNHEY and SMNVEV (reference sequence). The CDR3 loop is CASSSFTGYEQYF. CDR3 DNA sequence: TGTGCCAGCAGTTCGTTTACAGGGTACGAGCAGTACTTC.

This clonotype was recorded at least ten times. The chain employs TRBV29-1 and TRBJ2-5, with D uncertain. The length of the CDR3 is 12 residues. V was cut by 7 bases and J by 1 base, with 10 bases left in between. From germline, CDR1 is SQVTM and CDR2 ANQGSEA. The CDR3 DNA follows: TGCAGCGGCTACGGGCCCCAAGAGACCCAGTACTTC. This codes for CSGYGPQETQYF.

Many counts were recorded for this clonotype. Here the CDR3 reads CASNSGALAGDEQFF. The CDR3 bases are TGTGCCAGCAATTCAGGGGCCTTGGCGGGGGATGAGCAGTTCTTC. The chain joins TRBV6-1 to TRBJ2-1; maybe TRBD2 (7 bases). The CDR3 totals 15 residues. Trimming took 7 bases from V and 8 from J, leaving 21 bases between them. Germline loops: CDR1 MNHNS, CDR2 SASEGT.

V gene TRBV4-1 combines with J gene TRBJ1-1; D gene ambiguous. The length of the CDR3 is 13 residues. In germline, CDR1 is MGHRA, CDR2 YSYEKL. V was trimmed by 1 base and J by 3 bases, leaving 6 bases between them. This chain's CDR3 is CASSQVRYTEAFF. In nucleotides, the CDR3 is TGCGCCAGCAGCCAAGTCAGATACACTGAAGCTTTCTTT.

The rearrangement joins TRBV5-1 to TRBJ2-7, with D possibly being TRBD2 (5 bases). The CDR3 consists of 15 residues. Germline CDR1 and CDR2: SGHRS and YFSETQ. V shed 4 bases and J shed 1 base, with 15 bases lying between them. The CDR3 region is CASSAQGGVSYEQYF. The CDR3 region has the DNA TGCGCCAGCAGCGCCCAAGGAGGAGTTTCCTACGAGCAGTACTTC.

This clonotype was seen at least ten times. V is TRBV5-6 and J is TRBJ2-3, with D perhaps matching TRBD1 (6 bases). The CDR3 has 15 residues. Germline V gene data show CDR1 as SGHDT and CDR2 as YYEEEE. Trimming removed 0 bases at V and 5 bases at J, with 13 bases between. CDR3 nucleotides: TGTGCCAGCAGCTTGGCCCTCCGGGACAAAGATACGCAGTATTTT. This sequence encodes CASSLALRDKDTQYF.

This sequence joins TRBV6-1 and TRBJ2-1; TRBD2 matches 8 bases. The V gene end was trimmed by 5 bases and the J gene end by 0 bases; junction bases not matched to a gene: 6. The CDR3 has 16 amino acids. Per the germline V gene, CDR1 is MNHNS and CDR2 is SASEGT. The CDR3 spells CASSFMSGSSYNEQFF. The CDR3 DNA sequence: TGTGCCAGCAGTTTTATGAGCGGGAGCTCCTACAATGAGCAGTTCTTC.

This clonotype came up many times. This chain connects TRBV20-1 to TRBJ2-7; 13 nucleotides agree with TRBD2. CDR1 and CDR2 from the germline V gene are DFQATT and SNEGSKA (reference sequence). J was trimmed by 5 bases and V by 3 bases; bases with no gene match: 7. The length of the CDR3 is 15 residues. The CDR3 DNA reads TGCAGTGCTAGGCCGACTAGCGGGAGGTCTAACGAGCAGTACTTC. This codes for CSARPTSGRSNEQYF.

The chain uses TRBV9 and TRBJ2-1; possibly TRBD1 or TRBD2 for D (5 bases each). Germline V gene lookup returns CDR1 SGDLS and CDR2 YYNGEE. The CDR3 runs to 13 residues. The V end lost 0 bases, the J end lost 12 bases, and 13 bases lay between the germline ends. Here the CDR3 reads CASSVVVGTPQFF. The CDR3 nucleotides read TGTGCCAGCAGCGTAGTTGTAGGGACGCCGCAGTTCTTC.

This clonotype showed up just a few times. V and J are TRBV2 and TRBJ2-5; 8 nucleotides agree with TRBD2. The germline CDR1 and CDR2 sequences are SNHLY and FYNNEI. Losses at the gene ends were 5 bases for V and 2 bases for J; bases not matched to a gene: 7. The length of the CDR3 is 15 residues. CDR3 DNA sequence: TGTGCCAGCAGTAAGGCGCGGGAGGTGCAAGAGACCCAGTACTTC. This sequence encodes CASSKAREVQETQYF.

This clonotype was detected many times. The chain couples TRBV2 to TRBJ2-4; 8 bases are a match to TRBD1. CDR1 SNHLY and CDR2 FYNNEI come from the germline V gene. The CDR3 runs 14 residues. V gave up 5 bases and J gave up 7 bases; unmatched junction bases: 7. DNA of the CDR3: TGTGCCAGCAGTAAGACAGGGGATGGTAACATTCAGTACTTC. Residues: CASSKTGDGNIQYF. The complete variable domain, with remaining parts taken from reference TRBV2 and TRBJ2-4, reads EPEVTQTPSHQVTQMGQEVILRCVPISNHLYFYWYRQILGQKVEFLVSFYNNEISEKSEIFDDQFSVERPDGSNFTLKIRSTKLEDSAMYFCASSKTGDGNIQYFGAGTRLSVL.

Ten or more counts support this clonotype. V gene TRBV7-2 combines with J gene TRBJ1-5; D gene ambiguous. There are 13 residues in the CDR3. Trimming removed 1 base from V and 3 bases from J, with 4 bases in between. Germline CDR1 SGHTA, CDR2 FQGNSA. Here the CDR3 reads CASSLDPNQPQHF. As DNA, the CDR3 is TGTGCCAGCAGCTTAGACCCCAATCAGCCCCAGCATTTT.

This clonotype occurred a few times. The genes are TRBV27 and TRBJ2-3, with a weak D call TRBD2 (6 bases). V was clipped by 11 bases and J by 0 bases, with 18 bases between them. This CDR3 contains 15 residues. The germline V gene has CDR1 MNHEY and CDR2 SMNVEV (reference sequence). CDR3 residues: CAYIGTPYSTDTQYF. In DNA form, the CDR3 reads TGTGCCTATATCGGGACTCCCTATAGCACAGATACGCAGTATTTT.

This clonotype was found a few times. The chain couples TRBV20-1 to TRBJ1-5; D perhaps matches TRBD1 (5 bases). The germline CDR1 and CDR2 sequences are DFQATT and SNEGSKA (reference sequence). The CDR3 has 17 amino acids. Between the trimmed V and J ends, which lost 5 bases and 2 bases, there was a span of 22 bases. This CDR3 is CSASRAGWGVGNQPQHF. The DNA for the CDR3 is TGCAGTGCTTCTAGGGCAGGGTGGGGTGTCGGCAATCAGCCCCAGCATTTT.

There are many counts of this clonotype. The chain employs TRBV12-3 or TRBV12-4 and TRBJ1-5; a possible D gene is TRBD1 (6 bases). Trimming removed 3 bases at V and 5 bases at J, with 8 bases between. This CDR3 has 13 amino acids. CDR3 loop: CASSLDRDQPQHF. The CDR3, as DNA: TGTGCCAGCAGTTTGGACAGAGATCAGCCCCAGCATTTT.

The V call is TRBV10-2, the J call TRBJ2-5; 7 bases fit TRBD1. Germline CDR1 and CDR2: WSHSY and SAAADI. The CDR3 sequence is 11 residues long. J was trimmed by 3 bases and V by 10 bases; bases with no gene match: 2. The CDR3 nucleotides are TGCGCCACCACAGGGGAAGAGACCCAGTACTTC. It is translated as CATTGEETQYF.

This clonotype was observed many times. The chain has TRBV6-1 and TRBJ2-7; 9 nucleotides match TRBD2. The CDR3 has 13 residues. Trimming at V came to 6 bases and at J to 3 bases, leaving 3 bases not matched to a gene. The germline gives CDR1 MNHNS, CDR2 SASEGT. CDR3 protein: CASRNSGSYEQYF. As DNA, the CDR3 is TGTGCCAGCAGGAATAGCGGGAGCTACGAGCAGTACTTC.

The chain has TRBV18 and TRBJ2-3; D might be TRBD2 (6 bases). This CDR3 contains 15 residues. The germline V gene has CDR1 KGHSH and CDR2 LQKENI. V gave up 0 bases and J gave up 2 bases, with 9 bases separating them. The CDR3 loop reads CASSPPSGATDTQYF. CDR3 DNA sequence: TGTGCCAGCTCACCACCGTCGGGAGCCACAGATACGCAGTATTTT.

As concerns this clonotype: A read error may produce the germline difference seen at one junction end. The chain is built from TRBV12-3 or TRBV12-4 and TRBJ2-7, with D maybe TRBD2 (6 bases). The CDR3 loop spans 14 amino acids. The CDR3 loop reads CANSLVGGTYEQYF. CDR3 coding DNA: TGTGCCAACAGTTTAGTTGGCGGGACCTACGAGCAGTACTTC.

This clonotype occurred a few times. The CDR3 coding sequence is TGTGCCAGCAGCCCTCAACCGGGACTTAACACAGATACGCAGTATTTT. Encoded protein: CASSPQPGLNTDTQYF. The V call is TRBV7-9, the J call TRBJ2-3, with D possibly being TRBD2 (6 bases). Trimming took off 5 bases at V and 2 bases at J, with 17 bases between the two ends. The germline CDR1 and CDR2 sequences are SEHNR and FQNEAQ (reference sequence). This CDR3 contains 16 residues.

This clonotype was seen ten or more times. This rearrangement joins TRBV18 to TRBJ2-7; 9 bases line up with TRBD1. Germline CDR1 reads KGHSH; CDR2 reads LQKENI. J lost 3 bases, V lost 6 bases, and 9 bases had no gene match. CDR3 length: 15 residues. In DNA form, the CDR3 reads TGTGCCAGCTCCCCGGCGGGACAGGGTGGCTACGAGCAGTACTTC. Its translation: CASSPAGQGGYEQYF. Using reference TRBV18 and TRBJ2-7 for the parts outside the CDR3, the full variable domain is NAGVMQNPRHLVRRRGQEARLRCSPMKGHSHVYWYRQLPEEGLKFMVYLQKENIIDESGMPKERFSAEFPKEGPSILRIQQVVRGDSAAYFCASSPAGQGGYEQYFGPGTRLTVT.

The chain links TRBV27 to TRBJ1-6, with a tentative D call TRBD1 (5 bases). Germline V gene sequence: CDR1 MNHEY, CDR2 SMNVEV (reference sequence). The CDR3 spans 14 residues. Trimming removed 5 bases from V and 9 bases from J, with 14 bases in between. The CDR3 here is CASSGGGRISPLHF. The CDR3 bases are TGTGCCAGCAGTGGGGGGGGTCGGATTTCACCCCTCCACTTT.

This clonotype was counted at least ten times. This sequence joins TRBV27 and TRBJ2-2; 11 positions match TRBD2. The J segment lost 5 bases and the V segment lost 8 bases, leaving 7 bases of the junction unmatched. The germline V gene encodes CDR1 MNHEY and CDR2 SMNVEV (reference sequence). The CDR3 extends over 15 amino acids. CDR3 DNA: TGTGCCAGCGGTGAACTAGCGGGAGATACCGGGGAGCTGTTTTTT. As protein: CASGELAGDTGELFF.

This clonotype was found a few times. The V call is TRBV6-5, the J call TRBJ2-7; 8 bases match TRBD1. The V segment lost 2 bases and the J segment 3 bases; nucleotides outside the gene matches: 3. Germline CDR1 MNHEY, CDR2 SVGAGI. This CDR3 comprises 14 residues. CDR3 in amino acids: CASSYRDRYYEQYF. CDR3 DNA sequence: TGTGCCAGCAGTTACAGGGACAGGTACTACGAGCAGTACTTC.